Presented here are 8 T cell receptor beta chains from one specimen sequenced in a study of early T cells in non-severe SARS-CoV-2 infection. MiXCR, run by TCRdb on the 5' RACE reads, gives a single entry per CDR3 protein. The data contain around 27,000 distinct CDR3 sequences, under 4% of them singletons. Sequences were obtained from whole blood. These receptors originate from an adult who was a healthcare worker with PCR-confirmed SARS-CoV-2 infection or an uninfected control (not recorded which).

This clonotype was recorded a few times. The CDR3 nucleotides read TGCGCCAGCAGCTTGCGGCAGGAGAATAATTCACCCCTCCACTTT. Translating gives CASSLRQENNSPLHF. The V and J genes are TRBV5-1 and TRBJ1-6; D gene unclear. The germline V gene encodes CDR1 SGHRS and CDR2 YFSETQ. Trimming took off 1 base at V and 5 bases at J, with 10 bases between the two ends. This CDR3 spans 15 amino acids.

This clonotype was counted ten times or more. The V gene is TRBV24-1, the J gene TRBJ2-3; possibly TRBD1 or TRBD2 for D (5 bases each). CDR3 length: 16 residues. Germline CDR1 reads KGHDR; CDR2 reads SFDVKD. Trimming removed 0 bases at V and 0 bases at J, with 9 bases between. The chain's CDR3 is CATSDLGGTSTDTQYF. CDR3 coding DNA: TGTGCCACCAGTGATTTGGGGGGTACTAGCACAGATACGCAGTATTTT.

This clonotype was detected ten times or more. J is TRBJ2-7 and V is TRBV5-1, with 7 bases lining up with TRBD1. Looked up from germline, CDR1 is SGHRS and CDR2 is YFSETQ. With V trimmed by 0 bases and J by 6 bases, 3 bases remained unmatched. The CDR3 extends over 13 amino acids. As DNA, the CDR3 is TGCGCCAGCAGCTTGGGACAGGGTCGCGAGCAGTACTTC. Its translation is CASSLGQGREQYF.

Worth noting for this clonotype: A read error may explain this, as a much larger clone is one base away. The rearrangement uses TRBV24-1 and TRBJ2-1; D is unresolved. Germline V gene sequence: CDR1 KGHDR, CDR2 SFDVKD. There are 11 residues in the CDR3. V was pared by 7 bases and J by 2 bases, with 2 bases between. This CDR3 reads CATSAYNEQFF. CDR3 in DNA: TGTGCCACCAGCGCCTACAATGAGCAGTTCTTC.

This clonotype has only a few counts. J is TRBJ1-2 and V is TRBV5-5; 7 bases fit TRBD1. CDR1 and CDR2 from the germline V gene are SGHKS and YYEKEE (reference sequence). Trimming took 0 bases from V and 7 from J; bases not matched to a gene: 3. The length of the CDR3 is 13 residues. The CDR3 DNA follows: TGTGCCAGCAGCTTGGAACAGGGGTTTGGCTACACCTTC. Amino acids: CASSLEQGFGYTF.

Many counts were recorded for this clonotype. The chain has TRBV6-5 and TRBJ2-7, with TRBD2 matching over 9 bases. CDR3 size: 18 residues. From germline, CDR1 is MNHEY and CDR2 SVGAGI. J was trimmed by 1 base and V by 6 bases; bases with no gene match: 16. CDR3: CASSYTVPLAGGSYEQYF. CDR3 nucleotide sequence: TGTGCCAGCAGCTATACAGTCCCCCTGGCGGGAGGGTCCTACGAGCAGTACTTC.

This clonotype was detected ten times or more. V and J are TRBV11-2 and TRBJ2-7; weak D call: TRBD1 (7 bases). The germline CDR1 and CDR2 sequences are SGHAT and FQNNGV. The CDR3 length is 15 residues. With 1 base removed from V and 6 bases from J, the gap between germline ends came to 16 bases. The CDR3 loop reads CASSLVPGGFGEQYF. CDR3 DNA: TGTGCCAGCAGCTTAGTCCCAGGGGGGTTCGGCGAGCAGTACTTC.

This clonotype turned up a few times. This sequence joins TRBV19 and TRBJ2-2; 7 bases match TRBD2. Germline assignment: CDR1 LNHDA and CDR2 SQIVND (reference sequence). The V segment lost 4 bases and the J segment 6 bases; nucleotides outside the gene matches: 11. There are 16 residues in the CDR3. This CDR3 is CASSRVLTGRAGELFF. The CDR3 DNA sequence: TGTGCCAGTAGTAGGGTTTTAACGGGGAGGGCCGGGGAGCTGTTTTTT.